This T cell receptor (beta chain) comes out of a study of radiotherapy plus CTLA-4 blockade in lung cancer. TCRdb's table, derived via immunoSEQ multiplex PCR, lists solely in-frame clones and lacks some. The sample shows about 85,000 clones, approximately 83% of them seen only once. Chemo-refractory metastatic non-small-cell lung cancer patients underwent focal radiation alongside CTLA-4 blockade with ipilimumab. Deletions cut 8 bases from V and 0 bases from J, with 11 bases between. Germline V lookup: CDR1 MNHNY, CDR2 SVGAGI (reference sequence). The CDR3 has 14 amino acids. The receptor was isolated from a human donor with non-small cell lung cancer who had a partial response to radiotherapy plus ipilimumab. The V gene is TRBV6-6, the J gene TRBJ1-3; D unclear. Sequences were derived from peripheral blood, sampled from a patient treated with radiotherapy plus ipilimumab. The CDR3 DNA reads TGTGCCAGCCGAGGGATGAACTCTGGAAACACCATATATTTT. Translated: CASRGMNSGNTIYF.